The clone carrying this T cell receptor (beta chain) has just a few counts. Its antigen is unidentified. A much larger clone is a single base away; this may be a read error. Scientists recovered RNA and DNA together from roughly 18-30 mg of unsorted bulk tissue. The study sampled five separate regions from each tumor. These data originate in a study of tumor-infiltrating lymphocytes in primary liver carcinoma. Study at large: Tumor lesions were T1-T3 N0M0 and spanned roughly 4 to 10 cm. Study observations and caveats: Significantly greater top-250-clone fractions characterized tumors relative to blood (p = 0.039).

Germline V gene data show CDR1 as MNHEY and CDR2 as SVGAGI. The CDR3 runs 14 residues. With a constant-region primer, TCR beta cDNA was made from 450 to 550 ng of total RNA. Libraries for TCR beta were built through three nested multiplex PCR rounds, which together made up a slightly modified ARM-PCR procedure. For around 11 cycles apiece, the opening two PCR rounds ran with TRBV1-TRBV30 forward primers and a C-beta reverse primer. TCRdb redid the calling of the multiplex PCR reads with MiXCR, one entry per CDR3 protein. In the table there are approximately 74,000 distinct CDR3 sequences, 71% of which are singletons.

This TCR came from a woman between 55 and 75 years old with primary liver carcinoma and hepatitis B virus infection. The J gene is TRBJ2-7, the V gene TRBV6-5, with 9 nucleotides matching TRBD2. The specimen was liver tumor tissue from sampling region 4. The subset was: tumor region T4, right-lateral pole. CDR3 sequence reads: CVSSPGTSNYEQYF. CDR3 nucleotide sequence: TGTGTCAGCAGTCCCGGGACTAGCAACTACGAGCAGTACTTC.